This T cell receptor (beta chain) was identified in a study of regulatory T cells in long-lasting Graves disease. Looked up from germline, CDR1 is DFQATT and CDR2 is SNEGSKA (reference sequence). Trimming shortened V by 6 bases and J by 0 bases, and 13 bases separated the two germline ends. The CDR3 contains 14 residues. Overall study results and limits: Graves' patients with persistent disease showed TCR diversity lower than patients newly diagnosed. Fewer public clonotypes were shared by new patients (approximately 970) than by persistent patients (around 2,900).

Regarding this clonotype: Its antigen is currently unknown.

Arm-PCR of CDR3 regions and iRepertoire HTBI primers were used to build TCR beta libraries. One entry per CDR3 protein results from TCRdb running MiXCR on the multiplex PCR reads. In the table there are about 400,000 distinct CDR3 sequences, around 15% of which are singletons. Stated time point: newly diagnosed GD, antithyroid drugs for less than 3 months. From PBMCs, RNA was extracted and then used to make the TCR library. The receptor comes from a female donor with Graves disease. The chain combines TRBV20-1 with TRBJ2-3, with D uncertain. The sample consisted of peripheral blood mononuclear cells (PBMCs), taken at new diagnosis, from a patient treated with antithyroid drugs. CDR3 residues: CSAPWTASTDTQYF. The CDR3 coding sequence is TGCAGTGCCCCGTGGACGGCTAGCACAGATACGCAGTATTTT.